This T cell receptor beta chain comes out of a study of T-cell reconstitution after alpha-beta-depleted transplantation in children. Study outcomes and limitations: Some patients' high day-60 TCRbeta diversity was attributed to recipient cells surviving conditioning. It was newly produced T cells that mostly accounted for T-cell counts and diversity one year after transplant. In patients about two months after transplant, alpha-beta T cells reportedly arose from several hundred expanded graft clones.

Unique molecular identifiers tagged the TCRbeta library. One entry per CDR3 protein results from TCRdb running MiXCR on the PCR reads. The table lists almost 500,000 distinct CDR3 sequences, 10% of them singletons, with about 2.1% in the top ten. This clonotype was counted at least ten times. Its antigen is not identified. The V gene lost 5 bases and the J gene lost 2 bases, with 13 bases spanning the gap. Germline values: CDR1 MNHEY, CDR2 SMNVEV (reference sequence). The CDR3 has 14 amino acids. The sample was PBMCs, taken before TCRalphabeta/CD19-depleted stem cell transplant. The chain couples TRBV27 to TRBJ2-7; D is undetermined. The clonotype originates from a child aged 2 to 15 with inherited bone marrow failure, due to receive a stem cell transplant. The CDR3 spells CASSPVPHPYEQYF. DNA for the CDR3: TGTGCCAGCAGTCCCGTCCCCCACCCCTACGAGCAGTACTTC.